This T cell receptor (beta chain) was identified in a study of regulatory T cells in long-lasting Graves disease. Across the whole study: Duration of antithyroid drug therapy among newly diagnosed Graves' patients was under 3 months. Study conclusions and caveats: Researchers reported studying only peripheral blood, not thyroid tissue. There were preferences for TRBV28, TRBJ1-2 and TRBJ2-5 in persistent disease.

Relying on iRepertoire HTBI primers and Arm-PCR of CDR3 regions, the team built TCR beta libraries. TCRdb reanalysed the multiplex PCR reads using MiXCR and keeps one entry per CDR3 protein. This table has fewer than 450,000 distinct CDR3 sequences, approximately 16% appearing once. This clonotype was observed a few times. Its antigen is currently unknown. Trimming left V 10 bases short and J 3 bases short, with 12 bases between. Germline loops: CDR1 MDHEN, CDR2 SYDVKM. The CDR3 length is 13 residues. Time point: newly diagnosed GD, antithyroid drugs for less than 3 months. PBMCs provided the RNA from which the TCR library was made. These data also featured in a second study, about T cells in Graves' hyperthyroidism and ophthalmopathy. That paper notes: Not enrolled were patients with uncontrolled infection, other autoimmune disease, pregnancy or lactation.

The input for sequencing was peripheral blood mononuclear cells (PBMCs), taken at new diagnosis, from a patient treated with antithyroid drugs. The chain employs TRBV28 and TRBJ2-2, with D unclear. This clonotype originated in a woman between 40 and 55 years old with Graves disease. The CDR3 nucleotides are TGTGCCACCCCGGATAGTGACACCGGGGAGCTGTTTTTT. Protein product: CATPDSDTGELFF. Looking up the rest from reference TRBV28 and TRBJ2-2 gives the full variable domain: DVKVTQSSRYLVKRTGEKVFLECVQDMDHENMFWYRQDPGLGLRLIYFSYDVKMKEKGDIPEGYSVSREKKERFSLILESASTNQTSMYLCATPDSDTGELFFGEGSRLTVL.